The present T cell receptor beta chain was sequenced within a study of post-analysis software for immune sequencing data. Notes on the study in general: Patients carried a handful of TRBV segments more frequently than controls did, and TRBV5-6, TRBV5-1 and TRBV20-1 were among them.

Remarks on this clonotype: Its matching antigen is unknown.

The CDR3 sequence is 15 residues long. The germline V gene encodes CDR1 MNHNY and CDR2 SVGAGI (reference sequence). V lost 0 bases to trimming and J lost 10 bases; unmatched junction nucleotides: 10. Prepared TCR beta cDNA libraries contained unique molecular identifiers. TCRdb reprocessed the PCR reads with MiXCR, giving one entry per CDR3 protein. The sample carries around 710,000 distinct CDR3 sequences, just over 45% recorded once. The V gene is TRBV6-6, the J gene TRBJ1-1, with TRBD1 matching over 8 bases. This TCR was recovered from a girl aged 10 to 17 with multiple sclerosis. What was sequenced was blood. Written as DNA, the CDR3 is TGTGCCAGCAGTTACTCCGGGACAGGTGGGGGAAGAGCTTTCTTT. Translation: CASSYSGTGGGRAFF.